This T cell receptor beta chain was obtained from a study of cytomegalovirus exposure and HLA in healthy donors. In the study overall: Approximately 83 million unique TCRs from HLA-typed donors were held in an early data release.

Worth noting for this clone: The antigen is unknown.

Researchers ran the PCR with 60 Vbeta and 13 Jbeta primers. TCRdb keeps only in-frame clones here, not all; method: immunoSEQ multiplex PCR. In the table there are some 150,000 clones, 70% to 85% of which are singletons. This CDR3 has 12 residues. The germline V and J ends were trimmed by 2 bases and 3 bases, with 6 bases remaining between them. CDR1 SGHDT and CDR2 YYEEEE come from the germline V gene. Findings of the study overall: As was reported, the HLA-A and HLA-B alleles of most subjects were accurately predicted from TCR beta sequences. One variant, a missense change in DCLRE1C, was linked in a later analysis to TCR beta V- and J-gene trimming.

This sequence originates from a woman in her 50s in good health and CMV-seropositive. The source material was PBMCs. V and J are TRBV5-6 and TRBJ2-7; no firm D call. Written as DNA, the CDR3 is TGTGCCAGCAGCTTTAGCAGCTACGAGCAGTACTTC. It yields the protein CASSFSSYEQYF. Variable domain in full (rest from reference TRBV5-6 and TRBJ2-7): DAGVTQSPTHLIKTRGQQVTLRCSPKSGHDTVSWYQQALGQGPQFIFQYYEEEERQRGNFPDRFSGHQFPNYSSELNVNALLLGDSALYLCASSFSSYEQYFGPGTRLTVT.